This T cell receptor (beta chain) is drawn from a study of shared clonotypes between healthy human individuals. The table came from immunoSEQ multiplex PCR; TCRdb's copy has only in-frame clones and leaves some out. The repertoire holds approximately 1,500,000 clones, with roughly 96% as singletons. The CDR3 contains 14 residues. V lost 4 bases and J lost 5, with 14 bases in between. CDR1 and CDR2 (germline): KGHSH, LQKENI. The sequence was obtained from a man aged 30 to 39 in good health. The sequenced sample consisted of naive CD4+ T cells sorted from blood. As for subset: CD45RA+ positively selected. V gene TRBV18 combines with J gene TRBJ1-2; D unclear. As DNA, the CDR3 is TGTGCCAGCTCACTTCCCGGGGTGAGGTATGGCTACACCTTC. This sequence encodes CASSLPGVRYGYTF.